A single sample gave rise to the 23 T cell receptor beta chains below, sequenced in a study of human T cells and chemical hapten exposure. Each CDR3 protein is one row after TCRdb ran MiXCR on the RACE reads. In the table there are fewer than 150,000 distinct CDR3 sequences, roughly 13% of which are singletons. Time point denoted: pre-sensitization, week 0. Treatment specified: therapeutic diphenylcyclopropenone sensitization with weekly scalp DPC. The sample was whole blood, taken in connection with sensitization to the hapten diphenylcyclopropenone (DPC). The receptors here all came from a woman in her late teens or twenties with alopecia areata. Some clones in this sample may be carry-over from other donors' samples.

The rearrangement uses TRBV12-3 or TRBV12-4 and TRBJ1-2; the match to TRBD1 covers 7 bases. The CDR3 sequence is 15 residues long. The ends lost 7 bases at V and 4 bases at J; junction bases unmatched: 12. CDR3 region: CASTSPRDSIYGYTF. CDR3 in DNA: TGTGCCAGCACCTCACCCAGGGACAGCATCTATGGCTACACCTTC.

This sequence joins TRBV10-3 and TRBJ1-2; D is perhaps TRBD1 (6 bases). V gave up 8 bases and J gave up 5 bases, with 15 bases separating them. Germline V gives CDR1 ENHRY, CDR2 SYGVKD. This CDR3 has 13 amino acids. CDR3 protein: CAILKDSVYGYTF. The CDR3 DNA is TGTGCCATCCTTAAGGACAGCGTGTATGGCTACACCTTC.

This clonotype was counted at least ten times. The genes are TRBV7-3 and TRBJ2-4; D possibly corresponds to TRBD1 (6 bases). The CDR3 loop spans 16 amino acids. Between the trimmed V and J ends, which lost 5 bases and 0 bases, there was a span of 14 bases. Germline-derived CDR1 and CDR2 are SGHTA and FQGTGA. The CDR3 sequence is CASSPGHLLAKNIQYF. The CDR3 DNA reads TGTGCCAGCAGCCCGGGACATCTACTAGCCAAAAACATTCAGTACTTC.

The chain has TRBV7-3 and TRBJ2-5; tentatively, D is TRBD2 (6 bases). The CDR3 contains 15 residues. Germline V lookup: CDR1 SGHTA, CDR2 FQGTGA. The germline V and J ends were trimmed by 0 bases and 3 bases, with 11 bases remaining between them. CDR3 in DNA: TGTGCCAGCAGCTTAACTGGGGGGAGAGAAGAGACCCAGTACTTC. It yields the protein CASSLTGGREETQYF.

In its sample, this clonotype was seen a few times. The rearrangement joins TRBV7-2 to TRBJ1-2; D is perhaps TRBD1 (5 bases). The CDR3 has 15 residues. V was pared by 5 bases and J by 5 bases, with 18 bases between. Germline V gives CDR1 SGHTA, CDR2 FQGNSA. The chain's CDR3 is CASSPRGRAGYGYTF. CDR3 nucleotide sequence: TGTGCCAGCAGCCCCCGAGGCAGGGCTGGATATGGCTACACCTTC.

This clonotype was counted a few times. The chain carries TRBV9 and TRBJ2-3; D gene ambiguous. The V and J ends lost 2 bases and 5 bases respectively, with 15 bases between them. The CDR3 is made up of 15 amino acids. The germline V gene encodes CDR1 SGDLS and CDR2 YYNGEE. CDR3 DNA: TGTGCCAGCAGCGTGGGATCTCGGAGCCTAGATACGCAGTATTTT. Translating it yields CASSVGSRSLDTQYF.

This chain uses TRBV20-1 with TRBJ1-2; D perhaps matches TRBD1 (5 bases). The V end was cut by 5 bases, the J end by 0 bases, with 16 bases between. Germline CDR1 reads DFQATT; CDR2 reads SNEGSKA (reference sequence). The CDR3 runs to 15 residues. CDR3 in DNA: TGCAGTGCTCGCCAGCGGTCGGGGGCTAACTATGGCTACACCTTC. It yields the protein CSARQRSGANYGYTF.

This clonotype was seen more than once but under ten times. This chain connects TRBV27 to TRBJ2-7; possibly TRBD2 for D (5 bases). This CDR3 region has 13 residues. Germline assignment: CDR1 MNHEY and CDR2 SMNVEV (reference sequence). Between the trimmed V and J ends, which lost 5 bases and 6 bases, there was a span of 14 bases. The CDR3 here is CASSMAPSLEQYF. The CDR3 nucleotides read TGTGCCAGCAGTATGGCGCCTAGCCTCGAGCAGTACTTC.

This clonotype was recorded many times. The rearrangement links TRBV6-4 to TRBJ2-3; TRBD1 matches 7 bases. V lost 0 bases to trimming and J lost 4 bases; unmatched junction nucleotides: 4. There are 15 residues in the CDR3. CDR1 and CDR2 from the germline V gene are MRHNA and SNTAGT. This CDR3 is CASSDSLTGPDTQYF. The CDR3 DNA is TGTGCCAGCAGTGACTCACTGACAGGGCCAGATACGCAGTATTTT.

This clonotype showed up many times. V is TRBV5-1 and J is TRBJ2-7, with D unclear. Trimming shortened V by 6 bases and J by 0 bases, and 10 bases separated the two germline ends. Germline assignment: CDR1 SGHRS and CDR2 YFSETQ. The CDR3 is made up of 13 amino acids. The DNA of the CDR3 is TGCGCCAGCATCGTATCGAGCTCCTACGAGCAGTACTTC. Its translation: CASIVSSSYEQYF.

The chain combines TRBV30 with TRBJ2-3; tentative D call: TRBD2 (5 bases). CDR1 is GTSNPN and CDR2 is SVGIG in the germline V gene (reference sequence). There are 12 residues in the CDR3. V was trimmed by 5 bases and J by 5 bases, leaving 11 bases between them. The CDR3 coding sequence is TGTGCCTGGGGCGGGTATGGAGATACGCAGTATTTT. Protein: CAWGGYGDTQYF. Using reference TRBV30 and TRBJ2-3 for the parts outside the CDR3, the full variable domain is SQTIHQWPATLVQPVGSPLSLECTVEGTSNPNLYWYRQAAGRGLQLLFYSVGIGQISSEVPQNLSASRPQDRQFILSSKKLLLSDSGFYLCAWGGYGDTQYFGPGTRLTVL.

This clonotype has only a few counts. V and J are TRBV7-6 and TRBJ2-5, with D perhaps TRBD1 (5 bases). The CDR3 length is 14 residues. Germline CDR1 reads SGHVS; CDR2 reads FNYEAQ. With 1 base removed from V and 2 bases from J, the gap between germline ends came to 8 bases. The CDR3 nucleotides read TGTGCCAGCAGCTTAGTACAGGAACAAGAGACCCAGTACTTC. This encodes CASSLVQEQETQYF. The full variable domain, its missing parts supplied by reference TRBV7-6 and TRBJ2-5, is GAGVSQSPRYKVTKRGQDVALRCDPISGHVSLYWYRQALGQGPEFLTYFNYEAQQDKSGLPNDRFSAERPEGSISTLTIQRTEQRDSAMYRCASSLVQEQETQYFGPGTRLLVL.

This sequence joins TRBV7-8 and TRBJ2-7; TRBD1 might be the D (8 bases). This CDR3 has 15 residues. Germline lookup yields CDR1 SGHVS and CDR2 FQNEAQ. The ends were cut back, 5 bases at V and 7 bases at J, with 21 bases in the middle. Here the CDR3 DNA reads TGTGCCAGCAGCGCGGGACAGGCGTTGGGGGGGGAGCAGTACTTC. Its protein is CASSAGQALGGEQYF.

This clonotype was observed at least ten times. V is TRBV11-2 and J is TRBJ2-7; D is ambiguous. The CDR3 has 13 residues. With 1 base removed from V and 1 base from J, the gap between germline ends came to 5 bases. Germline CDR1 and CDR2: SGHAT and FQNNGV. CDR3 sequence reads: CASSLAASYEQYF. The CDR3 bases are TGTGCCAGCAGCTTAGCCGCGTCCTACGAGCAGTACTTC.

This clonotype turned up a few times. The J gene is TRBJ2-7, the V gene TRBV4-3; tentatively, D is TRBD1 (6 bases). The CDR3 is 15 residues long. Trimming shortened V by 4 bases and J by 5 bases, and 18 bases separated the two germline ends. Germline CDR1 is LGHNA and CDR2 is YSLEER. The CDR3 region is CASSRGWQGSDEQYF. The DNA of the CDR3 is TGCGCCAGCAGCCGAGGATGGCAGGGGAGTGACGAGCAGTACTTC.

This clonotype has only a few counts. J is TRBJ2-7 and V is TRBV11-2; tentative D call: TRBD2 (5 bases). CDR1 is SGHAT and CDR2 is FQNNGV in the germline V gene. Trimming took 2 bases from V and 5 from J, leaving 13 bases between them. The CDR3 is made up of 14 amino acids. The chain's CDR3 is CASSLSGIPDEQYF. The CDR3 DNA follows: TGTGCCAGCAGCTTATCGGGAATCCCCGACGAGCAGTACTTC.

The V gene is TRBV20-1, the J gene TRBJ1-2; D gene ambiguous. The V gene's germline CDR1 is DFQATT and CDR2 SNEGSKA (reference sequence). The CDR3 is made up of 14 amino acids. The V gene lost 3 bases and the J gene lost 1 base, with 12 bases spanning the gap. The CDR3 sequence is CSARVQRINYGYTF. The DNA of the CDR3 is TGCAGTGCTAGGGTACAGCGAATTAACTATGGCTACACCTTC.

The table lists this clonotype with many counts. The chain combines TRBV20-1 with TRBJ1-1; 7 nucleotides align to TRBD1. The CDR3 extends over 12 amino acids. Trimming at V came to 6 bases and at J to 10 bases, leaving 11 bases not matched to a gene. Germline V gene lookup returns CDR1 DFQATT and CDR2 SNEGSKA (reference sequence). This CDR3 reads CSAGTARGGAFF. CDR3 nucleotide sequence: TGCAGTGCCGGGACAGCCCGGGGGGGAGCTTTCTTT.

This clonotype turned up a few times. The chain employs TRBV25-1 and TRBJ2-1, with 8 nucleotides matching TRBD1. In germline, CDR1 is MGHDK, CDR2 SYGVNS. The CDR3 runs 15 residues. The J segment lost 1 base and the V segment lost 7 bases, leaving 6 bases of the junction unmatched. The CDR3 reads CASTQTGVSYNEQFF. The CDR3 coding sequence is TGTGCCAGCACTCAGACAGGGGTGTCCTACAATGAGCAGTTCTTC.

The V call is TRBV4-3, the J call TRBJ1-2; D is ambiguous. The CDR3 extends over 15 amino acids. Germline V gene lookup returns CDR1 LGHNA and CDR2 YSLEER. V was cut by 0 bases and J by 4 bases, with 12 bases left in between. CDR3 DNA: TGCGCCAGCAGCCAAGAAGGTGGCACGCTCTATGGCTACACCTTC. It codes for CASSQEGGTLYGYTF.

The DNA for the CDR3 is TGTGCCAGCAGCCGTAGAGCGGGGGCAAGCTCCTACGAGCAGTACTTC. This codes for CASSRRAGASSYEQYF. This chain connects TRBV3-1 to TRBJ2-7; 8 bases map to TRBD2. Trimming cost V 4 bases and J 0 bases; bases outside gene matches: 8. The germline gives CDR1 LGHDT, CDR2 YNNKEL (reference sequence). CDR3 length equals 16 residues.

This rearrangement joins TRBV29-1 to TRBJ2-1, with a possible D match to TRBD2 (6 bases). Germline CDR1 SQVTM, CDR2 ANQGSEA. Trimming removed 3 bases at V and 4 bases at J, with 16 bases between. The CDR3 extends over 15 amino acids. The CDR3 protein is CSVDGSRVEYNEQFF. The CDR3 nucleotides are TGCAGCGTTGACGGGAGCAGGGTCGAGTACAATGAGCAGTTCTTC.

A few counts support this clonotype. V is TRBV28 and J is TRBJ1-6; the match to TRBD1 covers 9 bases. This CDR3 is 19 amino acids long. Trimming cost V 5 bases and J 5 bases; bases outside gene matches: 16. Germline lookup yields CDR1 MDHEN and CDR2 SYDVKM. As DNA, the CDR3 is TGTGCCAGCAGTCCATCGGGACAGGGATGGAGTATTGATAATTCACCCCTCCACTTT. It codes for CASSPSGQGWSIDNSPLHF. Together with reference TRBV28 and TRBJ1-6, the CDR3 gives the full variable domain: DVKVTQSSRYLVKRTGEKVFLECVQDMDHENMFWYRQDPGLGLRLIYFSYDVKMKEKGDIPEGYSVSREKKERFSLILESASTNQTSMYLCASSPSGQGWSIDNSPLHFGNGTRLTVT.